This TCR beta chain emerged from a study of T-cell reconstitution after alpha-beta-depleted transplantation in children. Overall study findings and caveats: T-cell counts and diversity at one year following transplant were attributed mainly to newly produced T cells. The study reportedly traced alpha-beta T cells about two months after transplant to several hundred expanded graft clones. Surviving recipient T cells and thymic progenitors produced the high day-60 TCRbeta diversity seen in some patients.

V lost 7 bases and J 2 bases, leaving 9 bases between the germline ends. Germline V CDR1 and CDR2: MDHEN, SYDVKM. The CDR3 is made up of 12 amino acids. This clonotype was detected only a few times. Its antigen is not known. Construction of the TCRbeta library involved unique molecular identifiers. TCRdb re-derived calls from the PCR reads in MiXCR, one entry per CDR3 protein. This sample has 300,000 to 400,000 distinct CDR3 sequences, with 15% to 20% found just once. The input for sequencing was PBMCs, mostly from graft donor cells, taken 360 days after TCRalphabeta/CD19-depleted stem cell transplant. The rearrangement uses TRBV28 and TRBJ2-7, with D hard to call. This sequence was found in a male patient between 2 and 10 years old who had a stem cell transplant for acute lymphoblastic leukemia, so the T cells may come from the graft donor. CDR3 sequence: CASKSNAYEQYF. Written as DNA, the CDR3 is TGTGCCAGCAAATCTAATGCCTACGAGCAGTACTTC.